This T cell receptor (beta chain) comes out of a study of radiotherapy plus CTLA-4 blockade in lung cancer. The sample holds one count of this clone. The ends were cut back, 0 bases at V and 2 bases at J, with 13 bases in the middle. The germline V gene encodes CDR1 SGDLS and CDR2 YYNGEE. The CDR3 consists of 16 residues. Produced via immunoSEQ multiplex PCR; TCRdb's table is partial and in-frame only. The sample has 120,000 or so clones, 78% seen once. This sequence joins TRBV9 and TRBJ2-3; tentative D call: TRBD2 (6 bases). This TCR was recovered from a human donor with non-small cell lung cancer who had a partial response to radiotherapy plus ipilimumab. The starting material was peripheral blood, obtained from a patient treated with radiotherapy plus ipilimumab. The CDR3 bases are TGTGCCAGCAGCGTAGGTCCTAGCGAACTCACAGATACGCAGTATTTT. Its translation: CASSVGPSELTDTQYF. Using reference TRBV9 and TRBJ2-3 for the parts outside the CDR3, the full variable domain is DSGVTQTPKHLITATGQRVTLRCSPRSGDLSVYWYQQSLDQGLQFLIQYYNGEERAKGNILERFSAQQFPDLHSELNLSSLELGDSALYFCASSVGPSELTDTQYFGPGTRLTVL.